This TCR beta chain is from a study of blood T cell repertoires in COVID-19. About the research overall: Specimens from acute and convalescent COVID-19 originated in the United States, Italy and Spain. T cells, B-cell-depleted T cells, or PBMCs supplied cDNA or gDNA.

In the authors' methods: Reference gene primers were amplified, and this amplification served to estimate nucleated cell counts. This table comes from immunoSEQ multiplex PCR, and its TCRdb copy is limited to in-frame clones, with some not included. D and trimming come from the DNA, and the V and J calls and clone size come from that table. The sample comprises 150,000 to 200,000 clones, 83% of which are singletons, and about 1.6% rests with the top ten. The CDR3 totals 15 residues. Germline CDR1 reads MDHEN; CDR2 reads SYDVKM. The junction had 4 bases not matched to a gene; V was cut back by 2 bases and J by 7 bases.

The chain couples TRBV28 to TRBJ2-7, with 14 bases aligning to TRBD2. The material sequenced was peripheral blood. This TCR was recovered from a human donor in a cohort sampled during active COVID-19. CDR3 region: CASSLPTSGRDEQYF. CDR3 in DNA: TGTGCCAGCAGTTTACCGACTAGCGGGAGGGATGAGCAGTACTTC.